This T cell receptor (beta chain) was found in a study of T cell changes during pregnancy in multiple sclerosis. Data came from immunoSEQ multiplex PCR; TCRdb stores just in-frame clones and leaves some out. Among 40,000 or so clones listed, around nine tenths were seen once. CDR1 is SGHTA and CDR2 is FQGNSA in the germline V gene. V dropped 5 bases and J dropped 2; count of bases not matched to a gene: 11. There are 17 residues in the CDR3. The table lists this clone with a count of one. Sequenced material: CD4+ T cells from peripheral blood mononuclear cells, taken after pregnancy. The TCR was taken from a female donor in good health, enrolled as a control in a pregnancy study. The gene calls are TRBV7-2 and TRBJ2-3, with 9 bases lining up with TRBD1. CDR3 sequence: CASSQRSGTGYTDTQYF. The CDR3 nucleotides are TGTGCCAGCAGCCAACGATCCGGGACAGGGTACACAGATACGCAGTATTTT.